This TCR beta chain was recovered during a study of OX40 agonist ivuxolimab in advanced cancers. In the study overall: Dose-escalation patients had hepatocellular carcinoma, melanoma, renal cell or head and neck cancer.

Per germline, CDR1 LGHNA and CDR2 YNFKEQ. The CDR3 covers 16 residues. V trimming: 1 base; J trimming: 8 bases; junction bases outside the gene matches: 6. Sequenced by immunoSEQ multiplex PCR; TCRdb stores in-frame clones only, minus some. Of around 80,000 clones listed, less than 90% were seen once; the top ten hold about 0.57%. This clone was observed once. The chain recombines TRBV4-2 with TRBJ2-2, with 11 positions matching TRBD2. The clonotype was recovered from an adult with an advanced solid tumor such as melanoma, head and neck, liver or kidney cancer. Sequencing was performed on CD4+ or CD8+ T cells sorted from blood, taken in a trial of the OX40 agonist ivuxolimab. The chain's CDR3 is CASSQALAGVWGELFF. The CDR3 DNA reads TGTGCCAGCAGCCAAGCACTAGCGGGAGTGTGGGGGGAGCTGTTTTTT.